This TCR beta chain was identified during a study of radiation and T cells in renal cell carcinoma. Findings and limits, study-wide: From baseline, blood top tumor clonotypes peaked at 2 weeks post-radiation.

This table comes from immunoSEQ multiplex PCR, and its TCRdb copy is limited to in-frame clones, with some not included. The data contain roughly 78,000 clones, 82% of them seen just once; the ten biggest clones take up 5.8%. Time point noted: blood 2 weeks post-SBRT. Treatment of the sample: 15 Gy SBRT to primary tumor, nephrectomy 4 weeks later. Of note for this clone: Its antigen is unidentified. The junction does not match germline at one end; this may be a read error.

The CDR3 sequence is 10 residues long. Germline V CDR1 and CDR2: SQVTM, ANQGSEA. The receptor's source is a man in his 60s with renal cell carcinoma. The sample in question was blood, obtained from a patient whose treatment included radiotherapy and nephrectomy. The rearrangement uses TRBV29-1 and TRBJ1-2, with 8 bases fitting TRBD1. The CDR3 DNA is TGCAGCGTTGGGACAGGGCCCCCATTTTTC. Protein sequence: CSVGTGPPFF.